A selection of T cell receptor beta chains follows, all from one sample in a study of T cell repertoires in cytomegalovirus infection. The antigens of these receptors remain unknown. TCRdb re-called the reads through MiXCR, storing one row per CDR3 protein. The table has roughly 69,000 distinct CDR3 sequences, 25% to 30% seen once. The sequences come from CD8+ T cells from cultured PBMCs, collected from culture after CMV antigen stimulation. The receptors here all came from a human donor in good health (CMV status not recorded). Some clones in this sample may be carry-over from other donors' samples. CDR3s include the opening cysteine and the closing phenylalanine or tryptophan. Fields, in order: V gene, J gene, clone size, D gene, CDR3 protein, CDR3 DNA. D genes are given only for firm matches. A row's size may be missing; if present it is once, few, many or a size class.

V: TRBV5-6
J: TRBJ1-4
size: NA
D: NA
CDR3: CASSPNPDLEKLFF
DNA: TGTGCCAGCAGCCCGAATCCGGATCTTGAAAAACTGTTTTTT

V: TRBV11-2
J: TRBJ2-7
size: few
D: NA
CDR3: CASSLMPDNYEQYF
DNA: TGTGCCAGCAGCTTGATGCCGGATAATTACGAGCAGTACTTC

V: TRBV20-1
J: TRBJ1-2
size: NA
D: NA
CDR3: CSARDLEQIGYGYTF
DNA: TGCAGTGCTAGAGATCTTGAACAGATCGGCTATGGCTACACCTTC

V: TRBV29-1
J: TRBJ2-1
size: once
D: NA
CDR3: CSGLSYNEQFF
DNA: TGCAGCGGACTCTCCTACAATGAGCAGTTCTTC

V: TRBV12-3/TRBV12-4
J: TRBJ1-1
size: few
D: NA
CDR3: CASSFYGGADTEAFF
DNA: TGTGCCAGCAGTTTTTACGGGGGAGCGGACACTGAAGCTTTCTTT

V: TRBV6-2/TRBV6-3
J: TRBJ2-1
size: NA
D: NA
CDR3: CASSYGPEQFF
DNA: TGTGCCAGCAGTTACGGCCCAGAGCAGTTCTTC

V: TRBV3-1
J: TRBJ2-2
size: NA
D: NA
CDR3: CASSPMTGELFF
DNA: TGTGCCAGCAGCCCGATGACCGGGGAGCTGTTTTTT

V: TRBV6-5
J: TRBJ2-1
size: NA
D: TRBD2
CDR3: CASGDGGAGNEQFF
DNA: TGTGCCAGCGGGGACGGGGGGGCGGGGAATGAGCAGTTCTTC

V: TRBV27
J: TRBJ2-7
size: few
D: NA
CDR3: CASSRSGSSYEQYF
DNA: TGTGCCAGCAGTCGGTCAGGGTCATCCTACGAGCAGTACTTC

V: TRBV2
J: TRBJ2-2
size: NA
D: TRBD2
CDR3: CASSYGLAGVTGELFF
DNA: TGTGCCAGCAGTTACGGACTAGCGGGAGTCACCGGGGAGCTGTTTTTT

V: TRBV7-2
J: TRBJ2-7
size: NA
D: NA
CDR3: CASSPGYEQYF
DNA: TGTGCCAGCAGTCCTGGGTACGAGCAGTACTTC

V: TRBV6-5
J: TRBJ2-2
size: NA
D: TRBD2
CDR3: CASTSEGGSWTGELFF
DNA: TGTGCCAGCACCTCGGAAGGCGGGAGTTGGACCGGGGAGCTGTTTTTT

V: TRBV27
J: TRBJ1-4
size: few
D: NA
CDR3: CASKTKKEKLFF
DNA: TGTGCCAGCAAGACAAAGAAGGAAAAACTGTTTTTT

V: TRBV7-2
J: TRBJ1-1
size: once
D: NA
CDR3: CASSLNKLPMTVAFF
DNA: TGTGCCAGCAGCCTCAATAAGCTCCCTATGACTGTAGCTTTCTTT

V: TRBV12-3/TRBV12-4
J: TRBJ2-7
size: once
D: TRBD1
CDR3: CASSRSGTGGHEQYF
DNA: TGTGCCAGCAGTCGATCCGGGACAGGGGGCCACGAGCAGTACTTC

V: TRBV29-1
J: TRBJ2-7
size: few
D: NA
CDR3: CSVEDPARGPSYEQYF
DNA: TGCAGCGTTGAAGATCCCGCCAGGGGACCCTCCTACGAGCAGTACTTC

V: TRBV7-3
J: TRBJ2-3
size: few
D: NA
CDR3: CASSPRTGGPDTQYF
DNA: TGTGCCAGCAGCCCCAGAACGGGCGGCCCAGATACGCAGTATTTT

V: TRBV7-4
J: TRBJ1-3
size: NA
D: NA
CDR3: CASIPRGGVDTIYF
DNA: TGTGCCAGCATTCCCCGGGGTGGAGTGGACACCATATATTTT

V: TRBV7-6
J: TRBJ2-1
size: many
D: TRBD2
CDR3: CASSFGTSGFNEQFF
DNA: TGTGCCAGCAGCTTCGGGACTAGCGGTTTCAATGAGCAGTTCTTC

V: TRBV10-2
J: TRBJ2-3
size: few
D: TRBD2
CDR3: CASSDPASGITDTQYF
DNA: TGCGCCAGCAGTGACCCAGCTAGCGGGATTACAGATACGCAGTATTTT

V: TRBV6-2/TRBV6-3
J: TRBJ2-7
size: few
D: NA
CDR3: CASSYFTEQYF
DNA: TGTGCCAGCAGTTATTTCACCGAGCAGTACTTC

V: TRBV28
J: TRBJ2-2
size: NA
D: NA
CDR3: CASRYRGTGELFF
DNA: TGTGCCAGCAGATACCGGGGGACCGGGGAGCTGTTTTTT

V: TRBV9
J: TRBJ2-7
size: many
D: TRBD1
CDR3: CASSVDGDSSYEQYF
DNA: TGTGCCAGCAGCGTAGACGGGGACAGCTCCTACGAGCAGTACTTC

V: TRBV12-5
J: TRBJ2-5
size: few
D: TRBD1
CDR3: CASLDRGLGETQYF
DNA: TGTGCTAGTTTGGACAGGGGGCTTGGAGAGACCCAGTACTTC

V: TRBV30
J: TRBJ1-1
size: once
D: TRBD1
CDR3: CAWSVWGQDEAFF
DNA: TGTGCCTGGAGTGTATGGGGACAGGACGAAGCTTTCTTT

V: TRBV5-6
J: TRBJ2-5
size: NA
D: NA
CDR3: CASSFRDKGETQYF
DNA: TGTGCCAGCAGCTTCCGGGATAAGGGAGAGACCCAGTACTTC

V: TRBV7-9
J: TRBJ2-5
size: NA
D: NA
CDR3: CASSLVTEGQETQYF
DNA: TGTGCCAGCAGCTTAGTTACGGAAGGCCAAGAGACCCAGTACTTC

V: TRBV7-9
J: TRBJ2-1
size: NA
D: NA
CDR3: CAALRDVKEEQFF
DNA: TGTGCCGCGCTCCGGGACGTCAAAGAGGAGCAGTTCTTC

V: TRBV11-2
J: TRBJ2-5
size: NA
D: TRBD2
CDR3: CASSPTSGQETQYF
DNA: TGTGCCAGCAGCCCAACTAGCGGTCAAGAGACCCAGTACTTC

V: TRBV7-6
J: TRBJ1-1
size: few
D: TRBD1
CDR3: CASSPRQGMNTEAFF
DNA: TGTGCCAGCAGCCCTCGACAGGGGATGAACACTGAAGCTTTCTTT

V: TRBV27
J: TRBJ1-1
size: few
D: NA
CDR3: CASSLTGILTEAFF
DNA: TGTGCCAGCAGTTTAACAGGGATTCTCACTGAAGCTTTCTTT

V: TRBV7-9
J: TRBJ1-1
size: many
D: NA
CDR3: CASSLLGNTEAFF
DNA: TGTGCCAGCAGCCTCCTGGGGAACACTGAAGCTTTCTTT

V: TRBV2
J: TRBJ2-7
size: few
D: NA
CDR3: CASSGDPDYEQYF
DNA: TGTGCCAGCAGTGGGGACCCGGACTACGAGCAGTACTTC

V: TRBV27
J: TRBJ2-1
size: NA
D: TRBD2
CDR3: CASSPGTSANEQFF
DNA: TGTGCCAGCAGTCCGGGGACTAGCGCCAATGAGCAGTTCTTC

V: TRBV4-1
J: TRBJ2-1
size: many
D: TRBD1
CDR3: CASSQSVPGQGKDEQFF
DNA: TGCGCCAGCAGCCAATCCGTCCCGGGACAGGGAAAAGATGAGCAGTTCTTC

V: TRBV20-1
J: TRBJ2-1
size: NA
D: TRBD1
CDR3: CSGGAGGRDEQFF
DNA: TGCAGTGGGGGGGCAGGGGGCAGGGATGAGCAGTTCTTC

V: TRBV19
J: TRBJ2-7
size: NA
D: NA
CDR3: CASSKDRDGTYEQYF
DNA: TGTGCCAGTAGTAAAGACCGGGACGGAACCTACGAGCAGTACTTC

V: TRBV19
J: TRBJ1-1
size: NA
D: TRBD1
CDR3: CASSSPDRGTGVNTEAFF
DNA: TGTGCCAGTAGTAGCCCGGATCGAGGGACAGGGGTAAACACTGAAGCTTTCTTT

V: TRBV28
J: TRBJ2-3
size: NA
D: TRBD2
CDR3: CASKSKRESTDTQYF
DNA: TGTGCCAGCAAAAGTAAGCGGGAAAGCACAGATACGCAGTATTTT

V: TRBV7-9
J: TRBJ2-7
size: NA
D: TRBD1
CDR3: CASAHRDRSYEQYF
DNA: TGTGCCAGCGCACACCGGGACAGGAGCTACGAGCAGTACTTC

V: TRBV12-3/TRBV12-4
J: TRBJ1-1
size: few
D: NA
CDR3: CASRVGASAFF
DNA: TGTGCCAGCAGGGTTGGGGCTTCGGCTTTCTTT

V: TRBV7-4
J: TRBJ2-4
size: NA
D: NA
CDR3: CASIFTPFGENIQYF
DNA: TGTGCCAGCATTTTTACGCCCTTCGGAGAAAACATTCAGTACTTC

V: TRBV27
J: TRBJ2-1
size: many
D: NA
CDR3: CASSGQSDNEQFF
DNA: TGTGCCAGCAGTGGACAGAGTGACAATGAGCAGTTCTTC

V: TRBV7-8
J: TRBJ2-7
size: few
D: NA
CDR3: CASSLAGGTVYEQYF
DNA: TGTGCCAGCAGCTTAGCCGGAGGGACAGTCTACGAGCAGTACTTC

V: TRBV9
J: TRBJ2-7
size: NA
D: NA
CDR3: CASSPNSRGTPYEQYF
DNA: TGTGCCAGCAGCCCCAATTCACGGGGTACTCCCTACGAGCAGTACTTC

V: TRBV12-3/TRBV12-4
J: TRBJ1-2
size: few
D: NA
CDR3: CASRPTAGPRNYGYTF
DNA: TGTGCCAGCCGTCCTACGGCCGGGCCCCGTAACTATGGCTACACCTTC

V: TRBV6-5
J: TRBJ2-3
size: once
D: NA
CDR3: CASSYHLTDTQYF
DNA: TGTGCCAGCAGTTACCATTTAACAGATACGCAGTATTTT

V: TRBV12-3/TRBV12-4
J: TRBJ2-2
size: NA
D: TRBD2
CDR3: CACSGGSNTGELFF
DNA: TGTGCCTGCAGCGGGGGCTCGAACACCGGGGAGCTGTTTTTT

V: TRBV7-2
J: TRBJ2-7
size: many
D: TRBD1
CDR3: CASSSYGAFVGQINSYEQYF
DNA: TGTGCCAGCAGCTCCTACGGAGCGTTTGTGGGACAGATAAATTCCTACGAGCAGTACTTC

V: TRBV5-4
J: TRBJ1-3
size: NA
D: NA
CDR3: CASSLEEGGLRNTIYF
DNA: TGTGCCAGCAGCTTAGAAGAGGGGGGTCTGAGAAACACCATATATTTT

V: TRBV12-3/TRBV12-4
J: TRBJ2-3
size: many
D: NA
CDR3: CASSSPGIDTTDTQYF
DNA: TGTGCCAGCAGCTCTCCTGGGATAGACACCACAGATACGCAGTATTTT

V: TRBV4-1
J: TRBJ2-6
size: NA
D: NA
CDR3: CASSQEGQPSGANVLTF
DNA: TGCGCCAGCAGCCAAGAGGGGCAACCATCTGGGGCCAACGTCCTGACTTTC

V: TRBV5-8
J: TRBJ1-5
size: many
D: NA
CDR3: CASSPLSGINQPQHF
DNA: TGTGCCAGCAGCCCTTTGTCGGGGATCAATCAGCCCCAGCATTTT

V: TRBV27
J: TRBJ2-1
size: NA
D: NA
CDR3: CASSLLANPRGEQFF
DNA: TGTGCCAGCAGTTTACTAGCGAATCCCCGTGGTGAGCAGTTCTTC

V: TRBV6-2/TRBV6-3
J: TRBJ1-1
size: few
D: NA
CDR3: CASSPWRGNTEAFF
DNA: TGTGCCAGCAGTCCATGGAGAGGGAACACTGAAGCTTTCTTT

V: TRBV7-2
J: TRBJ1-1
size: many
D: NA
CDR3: CASSLILRGRTEAFF
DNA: TGTGCCAGCAGCTTAATATTGAGGGGCCGAACTGAAGCTTTCTTT